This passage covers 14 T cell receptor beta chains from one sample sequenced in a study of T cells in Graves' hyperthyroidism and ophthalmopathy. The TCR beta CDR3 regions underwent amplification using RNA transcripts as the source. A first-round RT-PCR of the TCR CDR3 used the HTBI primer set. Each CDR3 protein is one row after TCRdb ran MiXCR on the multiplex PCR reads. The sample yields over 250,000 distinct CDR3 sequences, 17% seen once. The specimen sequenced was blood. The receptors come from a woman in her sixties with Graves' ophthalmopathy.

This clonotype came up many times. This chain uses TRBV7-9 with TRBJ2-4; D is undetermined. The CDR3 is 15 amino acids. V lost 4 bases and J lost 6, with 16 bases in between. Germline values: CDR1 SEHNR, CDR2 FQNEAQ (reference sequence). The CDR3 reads CASSSLGPALNIQYF. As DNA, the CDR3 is TGTGCCAGCAGCTCACTCGGTCCAGCCTTAAACATTCAGTACTTC.

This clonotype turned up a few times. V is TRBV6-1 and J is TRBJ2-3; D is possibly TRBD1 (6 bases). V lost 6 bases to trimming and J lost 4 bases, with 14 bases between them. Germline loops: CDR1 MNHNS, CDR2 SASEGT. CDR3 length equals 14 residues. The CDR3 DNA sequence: TGTGCCAGCAGCTCCCTGGGGGCTTCAGATACGCAGTATTTT. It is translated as CASSSLGASDTQYF.

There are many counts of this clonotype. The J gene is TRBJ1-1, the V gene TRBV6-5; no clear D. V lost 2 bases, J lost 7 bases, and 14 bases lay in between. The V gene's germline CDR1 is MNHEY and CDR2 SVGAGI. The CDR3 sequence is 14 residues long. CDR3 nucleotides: TGTGCCAGCAGTTACGTGAGCGGGCTCGGTGAAGCTTTCTTT. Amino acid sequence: CASSYVSGLGEAFF.

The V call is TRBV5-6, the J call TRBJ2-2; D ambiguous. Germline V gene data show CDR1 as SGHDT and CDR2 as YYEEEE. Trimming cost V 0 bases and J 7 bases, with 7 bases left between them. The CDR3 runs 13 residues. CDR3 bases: TGTGCCAGCAGCTTGGATGCGTACGGGGAGCTGTTTTTT. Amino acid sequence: CASSLDAYGELFF.

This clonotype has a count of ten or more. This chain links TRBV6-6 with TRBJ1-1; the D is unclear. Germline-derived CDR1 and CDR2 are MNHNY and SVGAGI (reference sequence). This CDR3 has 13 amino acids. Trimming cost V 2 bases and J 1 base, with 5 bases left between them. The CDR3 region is CASSYNRNTEAFF. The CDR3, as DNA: TGTGCCAGCAGTTACAACAGGAACACTGAAGCTTTCTTT.

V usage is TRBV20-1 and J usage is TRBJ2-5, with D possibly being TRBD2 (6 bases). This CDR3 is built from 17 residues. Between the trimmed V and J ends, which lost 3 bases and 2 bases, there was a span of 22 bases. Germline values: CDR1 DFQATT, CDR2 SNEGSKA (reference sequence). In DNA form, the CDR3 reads TGCAGTGCTAGGCGGCAGCGGAGGTTAGGAGGGCAAGAGACCCAGTACTTC. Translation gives CSARRQRRLGGQETQYF.

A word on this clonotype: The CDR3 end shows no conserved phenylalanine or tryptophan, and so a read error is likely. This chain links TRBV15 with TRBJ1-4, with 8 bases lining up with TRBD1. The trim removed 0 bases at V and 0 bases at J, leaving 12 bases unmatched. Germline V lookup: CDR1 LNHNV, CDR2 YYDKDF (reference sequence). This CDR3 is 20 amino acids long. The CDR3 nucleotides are TGTGCCACCAGCAGAGAAGGGACAGGCGTCGAATGGGCAACTAATGAAAAACTGTTTTCT. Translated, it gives CATSREGTGVEWATNEKLFS.

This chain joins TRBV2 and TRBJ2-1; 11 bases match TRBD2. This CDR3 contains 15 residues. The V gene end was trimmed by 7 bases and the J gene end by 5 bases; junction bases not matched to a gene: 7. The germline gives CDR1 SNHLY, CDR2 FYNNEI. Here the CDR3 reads CASKTSSGGHNEQFF. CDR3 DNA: TGTGCCAGCAAAACATCTAGCGGGGGGCACAATGAGCAGTTCTTC. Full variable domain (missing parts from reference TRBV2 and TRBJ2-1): EPEVTQTPSHQVTQMGQEVILRCVPISNHLYFYWYRQILGQKVEFLVSFYNNEISEKSEIFDDQFSVERPDGSNFTLKIRSTKLEDSAMYFCASKTSSGGHNEQFFGPGTRLTVL.

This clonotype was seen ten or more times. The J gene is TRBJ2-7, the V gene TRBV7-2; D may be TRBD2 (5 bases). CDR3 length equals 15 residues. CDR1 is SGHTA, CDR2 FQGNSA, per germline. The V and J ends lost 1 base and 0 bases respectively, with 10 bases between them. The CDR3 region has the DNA TGTGCCAGCAGCTTAGGGGTTGGGAGCTCCTACGAGCAGTACTTC. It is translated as CASSLGVGSSYEQYF.

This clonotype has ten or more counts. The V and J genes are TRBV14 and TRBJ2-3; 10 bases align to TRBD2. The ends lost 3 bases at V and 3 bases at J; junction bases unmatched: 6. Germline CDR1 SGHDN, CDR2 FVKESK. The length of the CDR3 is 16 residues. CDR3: CASSHSSGGATDTQYF. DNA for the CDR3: TGTGCCAGCAGCCATTCTAGCGGGGGAGCTACAGATACGCAGTATTTT.

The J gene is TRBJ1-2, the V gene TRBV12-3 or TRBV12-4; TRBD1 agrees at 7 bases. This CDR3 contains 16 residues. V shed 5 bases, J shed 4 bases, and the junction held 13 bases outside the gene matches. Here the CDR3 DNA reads TGTGCCAGCAGTCCCGGGGGGTGGCACAGGGGCTATGGCTACACCTTC. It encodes CASSPGGWHRGYGYTF.

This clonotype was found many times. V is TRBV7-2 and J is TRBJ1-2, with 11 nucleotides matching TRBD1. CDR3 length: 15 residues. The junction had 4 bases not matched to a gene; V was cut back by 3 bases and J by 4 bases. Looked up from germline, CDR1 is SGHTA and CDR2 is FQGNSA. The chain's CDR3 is CASSFRTGGGYGYTF. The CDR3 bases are TGTGCCAGCAGCTTCCGGACAGGGGGCGGCTATGGCTACACCTTC.

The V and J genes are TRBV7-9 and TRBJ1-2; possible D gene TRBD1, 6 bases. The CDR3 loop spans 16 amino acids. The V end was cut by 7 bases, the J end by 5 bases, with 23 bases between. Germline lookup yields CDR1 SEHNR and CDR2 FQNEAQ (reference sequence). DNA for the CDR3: TGTGCCAGCACCGTAGAGCAGGGGCCTTCTGGATATGGCTACACCTTC. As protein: CASTVEQGPSGYGYTF. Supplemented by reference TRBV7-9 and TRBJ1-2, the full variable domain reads DTGVSQNPRHKITKRGQNVTFRCDPISEHNRLYWYRQTLGQGPEFLTYFQNEAQLEKSRLLSDRFSAERPKGSFSTLEIQRTEQGDSAMYLCASTVEQGPSGYGYTFGSGTRLTVV.

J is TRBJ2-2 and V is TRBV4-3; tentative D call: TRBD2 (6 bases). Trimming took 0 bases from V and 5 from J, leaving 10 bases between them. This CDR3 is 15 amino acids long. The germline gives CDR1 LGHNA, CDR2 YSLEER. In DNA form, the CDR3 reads TGCGCCAGCAGCCAAGATTTTGCGGGGACCGGGGAGCTGTTTTTT. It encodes CASSQDFAGTGELFF.